The 30 T cell receptor beta chains given below trace back to one sample, sequenced in a study of cytomegalovirus exposure and HLA in healthy donors. The primer mix had 60 Vbeta and 13 Jbeta primers. Method: immunoSEQ multiplex PCR; TCRdb's copy keeps in-frame clones and lacks some. Of over 150,000 clones in the sample, 55% to 80% were seen once. The sequenced sample was PBMCs. These receptor sequences come from a woman aged 18 to 35 in good health and CMV-seropositive.

This clone came up a few times. The J gene is TRBJ2-3, the V gene TRBV5-1, with 7 bases fitting TRBD2. The V segment lost 0 bases and the J segment 0 bases; nucleotides outside the gene matches: 7. This CDR3 region has 17 residues. Germline V CDR1 and CDR2: SGHRS, YFSETQ. Here the CDR3 reads CASSLARGVPSTDTQYF. The CDR3 nucleotides read TGCGCCAGCAGCTTGGCTCGGGGGGTCCCTAGCACAGATACGCAGTATTTT.

This clone was counted a few times. The chain combines TRBV10-3 with TRBJ2-3; TRBD1 matches 9 bases. This CDR3 is built from 15 residues. CDR1 is ENHRY, CDR2 SYGVKD, per germline. V lost 4 bases and J lost 3; bases outside the gene matches: 5. The CDR3 bases are TGTGCCATCAGTGGGACAGGGGCTTCGACAGATACGCAGTATTTT. Translating it yields CAISGTGASTDTQYF.

V gene TRBV19 combines with J gene TRBJ2-7; maybe TRBD2 (6 bases). Germline V gene sequence: CDR1 LNHDA, CDR2 SQIVND (reference sequence). Trimming cost V 3 bases and J 3 bases, with 12 bases left between them. This CDR3 comprises 14 residues. CDR3 bases: TGTGCCAGTAGTATCCGGACGGAGGGCTACGAGCAGTACTTC. Protein sequence: CASSIRTEGYEQYF.

This rearrangement joins TRBV5-4 to TRBJ2-3, with TRBD2 matching 8 bases. J lost 4 bases, V lost 4 bases, and 8 bases had no gene match. This CDR3 comprises 15 residues. In germline, CDR1 is SGHNT, CDR2 YYREEE (reference sequence). CDR3 nucleotide sequence: TGTGCCAGCAGCCCCGGGGGGGGACGGGCAGATACGCAGTATTTT. It specifies CASSPGGGRADTQYF.

J is TRBJ1-6 and V is TRBV30; a weak D match, TRBD1 (5 bases). CDR3 length: 14 residues. Germline-derived CDR1 and CDR2 are GTSNPN and SVGIG (reference sequence). V lost 5 bases and J 4 bases, leaving 12 bases between the germline ends. The DNA for the CDR3 is TGTGCCTGGCAGCAGGGTTTGTATAATTCACCCCTCCACTTT. It codes for CAWQQGLYNSPLHF.

This chain connects TRBV18 to TRBJ1-5; the match to TRBD1 covers 8 bases. Germline V gene sequence: CDR1 KGHSH, CDR2 LQKENI. V lost 2 bases to trimming and J lost 5 bases; unmatched junction nucleotides: 5. There are 15 residues in the CDR3. The CDR3 spells CASSPTTGGYQPQHF. The CDR3 region has the DNA TGTGCCAGCTCACCAACCACAGGGGGATATCAGCCCCAGCATTTT.

This chain links TRBV7-9 with TRBJ2-7, with D maybe TRBD1 (5 bases). V was cut by 2 bases and J by 5 bases, with 13 bases left in between. Germline-derived CDR1 and CDR2 are SEHNR and FQNEAQ (reference sequence). CDR3 size: 14 residues. CDR3 residues: CASSLYKGSDEQYF. CDR3 bases: TGTGCCAGCAGCTTATACAAGGGGTCGGACGAGCAGTACTTC.

The V gene is TRBV11-1, the J gene TRBJ1-1; D not resolved. V was pared by 4 bases and J by 3 bases, with 15 bases between. The CDR3 length is 15 residues. The V gene's germline CDR1 is SGHAT and CDR2 FQDESV (reference sequence). For the CDR3, the DNA is TGTGCCAGCAGCTCCTCAAGGAGGCGAGACACTGAAGCTTTCTTT. The encoded protein is CASSSSRRRDTEAFF.

The chain joins TRBV14 to TRBJ2-1; D unresolved. The germline CDR1 and CDR2 sequences are SGHDN and FVKESK. The ends were cut back, 5 bases at V and 3 bases at J, with 8 bases in the middle. The CDR3 is made up of 13 amino acids. The CDR3 here is CASSNNVYNEQFF. CDR3 coding DNA: TGTGCCAGCAGCAACAACGTCTACAATGAGCAGTTCTTC.

This chain joins TRBV5-4 and TRBJ2-7; 9 positions match TRBD1. V lost 5 bases, J lost 0 bases, and 9 bases stayed unmatched. CDR1 is SGHNT and CDR2 is YYREEE in the germline V gene (reference sequence). The CDR3 sequence is 16 residues long. The CDR3 loop reads CASSYSSGQGSYEQYF. Here the CDR3 DNA reads TGTGCCAGCAGTTACTCGTCGGGACAGGGCTCCTACGAGCAGTACTTC.

The CDR3 bases are TGTGCCAGCAGTTTGGCTCAACCTAATGAAAAACTGTTTTTT. This gives the protein CASSLAQPNEKLFF. This sequence joins TRBV28 and TRBJ1-4; no definite D call. CDR1 MDHEN and CDR2 SYDVKM come from the germline V gene. The CDR3 spans 14 residues. V lost 3 bases to trimming and J lost 3 bases, with 8 bases between them.

V and J are TRBV19 and TRBJ1-5; D is unresolved. CDR1 is LNHDA, CDR2 SQIVND, per germline (reference sequence). V was clipped by 1 base and J by 6 bases, with 13 bases between them. The CDR3 is 15 amino acids. For the CDR3, the DNA is TGTGCCAGTAGTATAGTCTCGGGGAACGGTCAGCCCCAGCATTTT. Its protein product is CASSIVSGNGQPQHF.

This clone has a single count. This chain links TRBV28 with TRBJ2-2; 8 bases agree with TRBD1. V lost 9 bases and J lost 7; bases outside the gene matches: 10. The CDR3 contains 14 residues. Germline CDR1 reads MDHEN; CDR2 reads SYDVKM. CDR3 sequence (DNA): TGTGCCAGTGCCCCCAGGGGGCGAAGCGGGGAGCTGTTTTTT. Its protein product is CASAPRGRSGELFF.

V and J are TRBV7-9 and TRBJ2-1; 8 bases align to TRBD1. From germline, CDR1 is SEHNR and CDR2 FQNEAQ (reference sequence). The V and J ends lost 6 bases and 5 bases, in that order; junction bases with no gene match: 6. The CDR3 extends over 14 amino acids. This CDR3 is CASSPTGENNEQFF. CDR3 sequence (DNA): TGTGCCAGCAGTCCGACAGGGGAAAACAATGAGCAGTTCTTC.

This chain links TRBV5-1 with TRBJ2-7, with a tentative D call TRBD1 (5 bases). CDR3 size: 13 residues. Between the trimmed V and J ends, which lost 4 bases and 4 bases, there was a span of 12 bases. CDR1 SGHRS and CDR2 YFSETQ come from the germline V gene. CDR3 coding DNA: TGCGCCAGCAGCAGGGGAAGGGGATACGAGCAGTACTTC. Its translation: CASSRGRGYEQYF.

This clone has a handful of counts. The rearrangement links TRBV13 to TRBJ2-2; 10 bases agree with TRBD1. V lost 1 base to trimming and J lost 1 base; unmatched junction nucleotides: 3. This CDR3 contains 17 residues. The germline gives CDR1 PRHDT, CDR2 FYEKMQ (reference sequence). The CDR3 loop is CASSLEGQGLNTGELFF. The CDR3 DNA follows: TGTGCCAGCAGCTTAGAGGGACAGGGGTTGAACACCGGGGAGCTGTTTTTT.

This clone turned up a few times. The genes are TRBV5-6 and TRBJ2-7; tentatively, D is TRBD1 (6 bases). V was shortened by 2 bases and J by 7 bases, with 22 bases between the two germline ends. CDR3 length: 16 amino acids. The germline gives CDR1 SGHDT, CDR2 YYEEEE. The CDR3 spells CASSFNRAEGPREQYF. The CDR3 nucleotides read TGTGCCAGCAGCTTTAACAGGGCCGAGGGGCCACGAGAGCAGTACTTC.

J is TRBJ2-1 and V is TRBV5-4, with a possible D match to TRBD2 (6 bases). Germline V lookup: CDR1 SGHNT, CDR2 YYREEE (reference sequence). The length of the CDR3 is 12 residues. Deletions cut 4 bases from V and 10 bases from J, with 12 bases between. The CDR3, as DNA: TGTGCCAGCAGCCTGGATAGCGGCGAGCAGTTCTTC. Encoded protein: CASSLDSGEQFF.

This chain uses TRBV29-1 with TRBJ1-2; 9 bases align to TRBD1. V shed 1 base and J 4 bases; nucleotides not matched to a gene: 4. The CDR3 is made up of 14 amino acids. Germline V gene lookup returns CDR1 SQVTM and CDR2 ANQGSEA. The CDR3: CSVEGQGDGYGYTF. The CDR3 DNA is TGCAGCGTTGAAGGACAGGGGGACGGCTATGGCTACACCTTC.

V and J are TRBV27 and TRBJ2-5, with 13 bases lining up with TRBD2. Germline CDR1 MNHEY, CDR2 SMNVEV (reference sequence). This CDR3 comprises 14 residues. The V gene end was trimmed by 6 bases and the J gene end by 11 bases; junction bases not matched to a gene: 9. The CDR3 is CASSRTSGSLWQYF. The CDR3 DNA sequence: TGTGCCAGCAGCCGGACTAGCGGGAGCTTATGGCAGTACTTC.

This chain joins TRBV10-2 and TRBJ2-7, with D hard to call. Trimming removed 2 bases at V and 3 bases at J, with 11 bases between. The CDR3 extends over 14 amino acids. Germline loops: CDR1 WSHSY, CDR2 SAAADI. The CDR3 DNA follows: TGCGCCAGCAGTGAGAGTCTAGTCTTCTACGAGCAGTACTTC. It translates to CASSESLVFYEQYF.

The chain links TRBV7-9 to TRBJ2-7, with TRBD2 as a possible D gene (5 bases). The CDR3 consists of 16 residues. Trimming took off 1 base at V and 4 bases at J, with 17 bases between the two ends. Germline values: CDR1 SEHNR, CDR2 FQNEAQ (reference sequence). The CDR3 DNA is TGTGCCAGCAGCTTAGTGATGGGCGGAGCGGCGTACGAGCAGTACTTC. Protein sequence: CASSLVMGGAAYEQYF. The variable domain in full, completed from reference TRBV7-9 and TRBJ2-7, reads DTGVSQNPRHKITKRGQNVTFRCDPISEHNRLYWYRQTLGQGPEFLTYFQNEAQLEKSRLLSDRFSAERPKGSFSTLEIQRTEQGDSAMYLCASSLVMGGAAYEQYFGPGTRLTVT.

Notes on this clone: The junction shows a germline mismatch at one end, possibly a read error. The chain carries TRBV5-1 and TRBJ2-3; D perhaps matches TRBD2 (5 bases). CDR1 SGHRS and CDR2 YFSETQ come from the germline V gene. The CDR3 sequence is 11 residues long. The chain's CDR3 is CASGLGGTQYF. Here the CDR3 DNA reads TGCGCCAGCGGCTTGGGCGGGACGCAGTATTTT. The full variable domain, in which reference TRBV5-1 and TRBJ2-3 provide the parts outside the CDR3, is KAGVTQTPRYLIKTRGQQVTLSCSPISGHRSVSWYQQTPGQGLQFLFEYFSETQRNKGNFPGRFSGRQFSNSRSEMNVSTLELGDSALYLCASGLGGTQYFGPGTRLTVL.

The rearrangement links TRBV18 to TRBJ2-7; D call uncertain. Germline assignment: CDR1 KGHSH and CDR2 LQKENI. The CDR3 is 14 amino acids. Trimming left V 2 bases short and J 3 bases short, with 11 bases between. CDR3 DNA: TGTGCCAGCTCACCAGGTCCTACCTACTACGAGCAGTACTTC. As protein: CASSPGPTYYEQYF. Together with reference TRBV18 and TRBJ2-7, the CDR3 gives the full variable domain: NAGVMQNPRHLVRRRGQEARLRCSPMKGHSHVYWYRQLPEEGLKFMVYLQKENIIDESGMPKERFSAEFPKEGPSILRIQQVVRGDSAAYFCASSPGPTYYEQYFGPGTRLTVT.

The chain employs TRBV18 and TRBJ2-7; no definite D call. The germline gives CDR1 KGHSH, CDR2 LQKENI. V lost 3 bases, J lost 4 bases, and 13 bases lay in between. This CDR3 has 14 residues. Here the CDR3 reads CASSPPFRGYEQYF. The CDR3 nucleotides read TGTGCCAGCTCACCGCCGTTCCGCGGATACGAGCAGTACTTC.

This rearrangement joins TRBV29-1 to TRBJ2-3; D unresolved. The V end was cut by 3 bases, the J end by 2 bases, with 9 bases between. The CDR3 loop spans 13 amino acids. Germline CDR1 reads SQVTM; CDR2 reads ANQGSEA. CDR3 sequence reads: CSVDWQNTDTQYF. The CDR3 DNA reads TGCAGCGTTGATTGGCAGAACACAGATACGCAGTATTTT.

The table lists this clone with a few counts. The rearrangement uses TRBV27 and TRBJ1-1, with TRBD1 matching 9 bases. The germline gives CDR1 MNHEY, CDR2 SMNVEV (reference sequence). Germline trimming cut 3 bases from V and 5 bases from J; bases unmatched to any gene: 10. The CDR3 consists of 16 residues. CDR3 DNA sequence: TGTGCCAGCAGTTTTTTGACAGGGGGAGAATCGACTGAAGCTTTCTTT. This translates into CASSFLTGGESTEAFF.

This sequence joins TRBV5-1 and TRBJ2-1; D is unresolved. Germline values: CDR1 SGHRS, CDR2 YFSETQ. The CDR3 consists of 13 residues. The germline V and J ends were trimmed by 0 bases and 8 bases, with 9 bases remaining between them. The CDR3 DNA reads as TGCGCCAGCAGCTTGGCCGCGTTGGATGAGCAGTTCTTC. It specifies CASSLAALDEQFF.

Concerning this clone itself: This probably arose from a read error, given a far larger clone one base away. The V call is TRBV7-2, the J call TRBJ2-7; possible D gene TRBD1, 5 bases. CDR1 is SGHTA, CDR2 FQGNSA, per germline. CDR3 size: 15 residues. The CDR3 DNA sequence: TGTGCCAGCAGCTTAGGGGTCAGGGCTGGTTACGACCAGTACTTC. It codes for CASSLGVRAGYDQYF.

This clone was counted a few times. V is TRBV7-8 and J is TRBJ2-1, with 10 bases aligning to TRBD2. J gave up 6 bases and V 6 bases, and 11 bases lay outside the gene matches. Germline CDR1 is SGHVS and CDR2 is FQNEAQ. The CDR3 is 16 amino acids. CDR3 protein: CASRSKVSGRANEQFF. CDR3 nucleotides: TGTGCCAGCAGATCAAAGGTCAGCGGGAGGGCCAATGAGCAGTTCTTC.